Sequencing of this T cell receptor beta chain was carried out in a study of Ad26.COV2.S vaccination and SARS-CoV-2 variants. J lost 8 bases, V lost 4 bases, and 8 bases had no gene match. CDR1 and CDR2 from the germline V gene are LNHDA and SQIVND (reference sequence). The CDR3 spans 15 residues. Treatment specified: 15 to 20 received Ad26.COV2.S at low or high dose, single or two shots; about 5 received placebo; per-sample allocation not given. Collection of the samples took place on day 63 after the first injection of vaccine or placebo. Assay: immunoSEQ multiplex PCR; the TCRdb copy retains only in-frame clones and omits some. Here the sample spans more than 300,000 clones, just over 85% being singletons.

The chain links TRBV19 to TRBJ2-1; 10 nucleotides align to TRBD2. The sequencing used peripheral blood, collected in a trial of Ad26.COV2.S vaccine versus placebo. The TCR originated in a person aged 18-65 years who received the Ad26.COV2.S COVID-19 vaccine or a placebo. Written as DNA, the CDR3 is TGTGCCAGTAGTAGCTCAGCGGGGGGGCCTGATGAGCAGTTCTTC. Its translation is CASSSSAGGPDEQFF.